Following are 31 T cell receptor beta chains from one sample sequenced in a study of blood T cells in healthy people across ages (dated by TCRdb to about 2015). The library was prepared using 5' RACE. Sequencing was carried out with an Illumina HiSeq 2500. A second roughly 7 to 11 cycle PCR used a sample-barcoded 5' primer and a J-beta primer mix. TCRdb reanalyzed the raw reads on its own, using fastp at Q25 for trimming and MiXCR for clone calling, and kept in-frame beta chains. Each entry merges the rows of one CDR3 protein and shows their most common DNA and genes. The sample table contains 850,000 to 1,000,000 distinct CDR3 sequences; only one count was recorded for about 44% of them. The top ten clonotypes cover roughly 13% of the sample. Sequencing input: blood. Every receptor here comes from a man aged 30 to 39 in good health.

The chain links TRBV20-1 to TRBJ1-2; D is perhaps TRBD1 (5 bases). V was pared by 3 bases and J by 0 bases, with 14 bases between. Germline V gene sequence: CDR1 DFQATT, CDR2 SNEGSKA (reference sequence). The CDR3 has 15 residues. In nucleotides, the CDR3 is TGCAGTGCTAGTGACCCCCTGGGGCCTAACTATGGCTACACCTTC. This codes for CSASDPLGPNYGYTF.

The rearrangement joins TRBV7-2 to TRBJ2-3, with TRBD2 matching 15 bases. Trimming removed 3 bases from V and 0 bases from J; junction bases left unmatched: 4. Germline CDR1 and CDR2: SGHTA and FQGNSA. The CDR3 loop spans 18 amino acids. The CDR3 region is CASSFGLAGGPSTDTQYF. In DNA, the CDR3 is TGTGCCAGCAGCTTTGGACTAGCGGGGGGGCCAAGCACAGATACGCAGTATTTT.

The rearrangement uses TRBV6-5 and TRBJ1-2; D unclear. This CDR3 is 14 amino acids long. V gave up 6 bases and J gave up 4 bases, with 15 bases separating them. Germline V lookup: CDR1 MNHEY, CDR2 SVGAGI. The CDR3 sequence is CASSPYEGAYGYTF. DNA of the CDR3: TGTGCCAGCAGCCCCTACGAGGGAGCCTATGGCTACACCTTC.

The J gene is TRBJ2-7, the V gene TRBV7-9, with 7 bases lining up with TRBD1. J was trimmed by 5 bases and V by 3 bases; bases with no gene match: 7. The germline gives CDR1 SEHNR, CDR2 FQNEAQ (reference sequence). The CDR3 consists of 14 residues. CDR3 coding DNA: TGTGCCAGCAGCTTGGACAGGAGTGGCCACGAGCAGTACTTC. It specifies CASSLDRSGHEQYF.

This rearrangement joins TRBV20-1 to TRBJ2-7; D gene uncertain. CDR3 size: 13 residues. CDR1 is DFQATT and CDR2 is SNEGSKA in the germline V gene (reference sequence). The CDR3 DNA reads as TGCAGCGCTCTACCTCCAGACGGCTACGAGCAGTACTTC. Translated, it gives CSALPPDGYEQYF.

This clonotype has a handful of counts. The CDR3 DNA follows: TGTGCCAGCAGCCAAGGCGAGAAAAACATTCAGTACTTC. It translates to CASSQGEKNIQYF. This chain joins TRBV3-1 and TRBJ2-4; D remains ambiguous. The V end lost 1 base, the J end lost 4 bases, and 5 bases lay between the germline ends. The CDR3 length is 13 residues. Germline V gives CDR1 LGHDT, CDR2 YNNKEL (reference sequence).

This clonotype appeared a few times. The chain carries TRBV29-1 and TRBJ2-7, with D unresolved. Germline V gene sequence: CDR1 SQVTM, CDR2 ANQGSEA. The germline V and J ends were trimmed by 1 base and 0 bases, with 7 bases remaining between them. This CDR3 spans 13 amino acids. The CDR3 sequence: CSVEGSASYEQYF. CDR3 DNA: TGCAGCGTTGAAGGGTCGGCCTCCTACGAGCAGTACTTC.

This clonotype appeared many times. CDR3 sequence: CASSDGNSPLHF. The CDR3, as DNA: TGTGCCAGCAGCGACGGAAATTCACCCCTCCACTTT. The V and J genes are TRBV9 and TRBJ1-6; D not certain. CDR1 and CDR2 (germline): SGDLS, YYNGEE. The CDR3 extends over 12 amino acids. Trimming shortened V by 3 bases and J by 7 bases, and 5 bases separated the two germline ends.

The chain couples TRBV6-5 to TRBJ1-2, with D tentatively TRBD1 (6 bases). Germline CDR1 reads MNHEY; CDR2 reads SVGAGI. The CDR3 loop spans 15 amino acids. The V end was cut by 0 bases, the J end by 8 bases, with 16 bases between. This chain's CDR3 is CASSYSYQGSGGYTF. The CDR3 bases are TGTGCCAGCAGTTACTCGTATCAGGGGTCTGGAGGCTACACCTTC.

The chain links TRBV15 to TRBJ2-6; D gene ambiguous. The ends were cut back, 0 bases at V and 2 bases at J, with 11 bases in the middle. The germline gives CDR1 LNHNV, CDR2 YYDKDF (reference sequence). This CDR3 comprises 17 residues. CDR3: CATSRDLKRTGANVLTF. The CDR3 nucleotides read TGTGCCACCAGCAGAGATTTAAAGAGAACTGGGGCCAACGTCCTGACTTTC.

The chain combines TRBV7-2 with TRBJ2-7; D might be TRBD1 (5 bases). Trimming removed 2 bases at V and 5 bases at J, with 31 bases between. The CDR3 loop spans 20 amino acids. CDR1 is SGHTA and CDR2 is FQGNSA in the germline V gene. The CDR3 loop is CASSLRLAPGKGLGVDEQYF. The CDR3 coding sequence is TGTGCCAGCAGCTTAAGGTTGGCCCCTGGCAAGGGCTTAGGGGTAGACGAGCAGTACTTC.

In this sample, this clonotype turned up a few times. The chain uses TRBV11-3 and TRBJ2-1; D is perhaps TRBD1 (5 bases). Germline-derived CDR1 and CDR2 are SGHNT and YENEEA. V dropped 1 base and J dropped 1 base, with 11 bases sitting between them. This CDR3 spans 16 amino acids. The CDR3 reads CASSLVGAGSYNEQFF. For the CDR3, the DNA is TGTGCCAGCAGCTTAGTAGGGGCTGGGTCCTACAATGAGCAGTTCTTC.

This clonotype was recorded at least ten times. The DNA for the CDR3 is TGCGCCAGCAGCTTGGCCATCAGGGGGAACACCGGGGAGCTGTTTTTT. Protein product: CASSLAIRGNTGELFF. V is TRBV5-1 and J is TRBJ2-2; D possibly corresponds to TRBD1 (6 bases). The V end was cut by 0 bases, the J end by 1 base, with 10 bases between. The CDR3 is 16 residues long. Germline V CDR1 and CDR2: SGHRS, YFSETQ. Full variable domain (remainder filled in from reference TRBV5-1 and TRBJ2-2): KAGVTQTPRYLIKTRGQQVTLSCSPISGHRSVSWYQQTPGQGLQFLFEYFSETQRNKGNFPGRFSGRQFSNSRSEMNVSTLELGDSALYLCASSLAIRGNTGELFFGEGSRLTVL.

DNA for the CDR3: TGCGCCAGCAGCTCGGGACAGGGTTACAGCGACTCCTACAATGAGCAGTTCTTC. Its translation: CASSSGQGYSDSYNEQFF. The chain recombines TRBV5-1 with TRBJ2-1, with TRBD1 matching 9 bases. CDR3 length: 18 amino acids. V was clipped by 3 bases and J by 0 bases; unmatched bases: 10. The germline gives CDR1 SGHRS, CDR2 YFSETQ.

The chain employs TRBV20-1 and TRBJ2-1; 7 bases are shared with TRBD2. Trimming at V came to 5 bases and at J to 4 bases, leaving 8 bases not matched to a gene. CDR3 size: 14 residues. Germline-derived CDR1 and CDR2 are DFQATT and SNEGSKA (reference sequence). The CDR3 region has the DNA TGCAGTGCTCAACTAGCGCATGATTACAATGAGCAGTTCTTC. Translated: CSAQLAHDYNEQFF.

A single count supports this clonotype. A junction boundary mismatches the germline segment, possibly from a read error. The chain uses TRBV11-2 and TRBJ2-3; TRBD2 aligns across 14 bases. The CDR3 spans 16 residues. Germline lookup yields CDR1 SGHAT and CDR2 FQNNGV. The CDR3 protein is CASSRLAGGKTDTRYF. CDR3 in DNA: TGTGCCAGCAGCCGACTAGCGGGGGGGAAAACAGATACGCGGTATTTT.

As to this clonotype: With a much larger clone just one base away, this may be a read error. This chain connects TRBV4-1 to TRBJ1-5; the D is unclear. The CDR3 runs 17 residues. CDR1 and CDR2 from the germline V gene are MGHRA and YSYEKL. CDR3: CASSQDPKGNYNQLQHF. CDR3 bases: TGCGCCAGCAGCCAAGATCCGAAGGGAAACTACAATCAGCTCCAGCATTTT.

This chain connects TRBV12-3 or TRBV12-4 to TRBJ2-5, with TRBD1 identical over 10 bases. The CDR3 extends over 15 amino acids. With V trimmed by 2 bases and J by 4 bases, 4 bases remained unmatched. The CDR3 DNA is TGTGCCAGCAGTTTACCGACAGGGGGCGCAGAGACCCAGTACTTC. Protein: CASSLPTGGAETQYF.

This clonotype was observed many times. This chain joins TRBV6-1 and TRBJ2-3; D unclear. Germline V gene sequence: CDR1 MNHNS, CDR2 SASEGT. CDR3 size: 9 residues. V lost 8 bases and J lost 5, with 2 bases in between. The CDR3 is CASGDTQYF. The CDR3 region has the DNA TGTGCCAGCGGAGATACGCAGTATTTT.

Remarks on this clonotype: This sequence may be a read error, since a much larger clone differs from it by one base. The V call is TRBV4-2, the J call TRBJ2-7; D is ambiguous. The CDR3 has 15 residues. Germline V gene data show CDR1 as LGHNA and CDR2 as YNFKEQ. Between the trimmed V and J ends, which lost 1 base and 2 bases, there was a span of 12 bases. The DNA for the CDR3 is TGTGCCAGCAGCCAAGCGTTAGTGGGGACCTACGAGCAGTACTTC. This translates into CASSQALVGTYEQYF.

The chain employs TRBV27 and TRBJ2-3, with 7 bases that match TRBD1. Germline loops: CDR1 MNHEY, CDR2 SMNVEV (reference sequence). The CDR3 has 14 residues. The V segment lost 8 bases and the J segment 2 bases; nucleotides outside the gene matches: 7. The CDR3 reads CASRTGWDTDTQYF. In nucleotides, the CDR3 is TGTGCCAGCCGGACAGGTTGGGACACAGATACGCAGTATTTT.

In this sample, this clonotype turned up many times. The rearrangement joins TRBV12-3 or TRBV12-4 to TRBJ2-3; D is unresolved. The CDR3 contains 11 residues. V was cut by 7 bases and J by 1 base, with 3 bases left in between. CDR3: CASTRTDTQYF. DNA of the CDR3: TGTGCCAGCACCCGCACAGATACGCAGTATTTT.

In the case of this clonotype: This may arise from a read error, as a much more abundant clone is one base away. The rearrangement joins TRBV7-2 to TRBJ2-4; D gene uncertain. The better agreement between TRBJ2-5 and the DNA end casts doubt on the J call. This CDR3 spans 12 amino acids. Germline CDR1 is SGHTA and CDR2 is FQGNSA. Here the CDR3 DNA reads TGTGCCAGCAGCTCAGCGCTCGAGACCCAGTACTTC. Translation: CASSSALETQYF.

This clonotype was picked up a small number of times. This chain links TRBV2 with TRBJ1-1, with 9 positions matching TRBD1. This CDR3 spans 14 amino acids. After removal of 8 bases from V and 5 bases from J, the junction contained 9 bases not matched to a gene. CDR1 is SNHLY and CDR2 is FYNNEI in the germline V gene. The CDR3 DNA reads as TGTGCCAGCCTGACTGGGACAGGGCAAACTGAAGCTTTCTTT. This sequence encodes CASLTGTGQTEAFF.

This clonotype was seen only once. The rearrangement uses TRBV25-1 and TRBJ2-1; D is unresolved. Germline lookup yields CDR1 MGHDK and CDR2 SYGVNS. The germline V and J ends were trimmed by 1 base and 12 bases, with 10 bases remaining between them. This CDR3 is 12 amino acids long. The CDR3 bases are TGTGCCAGCAGTGAATTCAATATGCGGCAGTTCTTC. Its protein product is CASSEFNMRQFF. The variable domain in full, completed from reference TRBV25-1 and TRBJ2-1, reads EADIYQTPRYLVIGTGKKITLECSQTMGHDKMYWYQQDPGMELHLIHYSYGVNSTEKGDLSSESTVSRIRTEHFPLTLESARPSHTSQYLCASSEFNMRQFFGPGTRLTVL.

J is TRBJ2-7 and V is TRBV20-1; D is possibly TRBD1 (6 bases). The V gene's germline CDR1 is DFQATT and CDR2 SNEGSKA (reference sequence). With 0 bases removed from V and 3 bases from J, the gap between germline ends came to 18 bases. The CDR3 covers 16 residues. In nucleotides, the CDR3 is TGCAGTGCTAGAGATGGGGGCCAGGGACCACTCTACGAGCAGTACTTC. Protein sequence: CSARDGGQGPLYEQYF.

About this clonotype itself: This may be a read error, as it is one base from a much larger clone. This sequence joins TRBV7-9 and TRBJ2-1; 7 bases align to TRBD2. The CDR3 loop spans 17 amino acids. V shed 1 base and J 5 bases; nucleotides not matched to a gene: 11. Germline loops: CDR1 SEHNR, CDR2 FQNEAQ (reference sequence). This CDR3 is CASSLVSEAGNHNEQFF. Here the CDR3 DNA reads TGTGCCAGCAGCTTAGTATCAGAAGCGGGGAACCACAATGAGCAGTTCTTC.

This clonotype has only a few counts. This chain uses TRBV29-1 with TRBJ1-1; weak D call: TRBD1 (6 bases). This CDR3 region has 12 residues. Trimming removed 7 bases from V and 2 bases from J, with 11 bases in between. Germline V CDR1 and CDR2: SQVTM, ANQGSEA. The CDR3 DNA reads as TGCAGCGGCACAGGGTATAACACTGAAGCTTTCTTT. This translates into CSGTGYNTEAFF.

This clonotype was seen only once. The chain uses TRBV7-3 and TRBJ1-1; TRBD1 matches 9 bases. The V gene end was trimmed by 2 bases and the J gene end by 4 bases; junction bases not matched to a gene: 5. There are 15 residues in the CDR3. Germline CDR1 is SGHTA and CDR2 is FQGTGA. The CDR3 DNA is TGTGCCAGCAGCTTAGGGGGACAGGGTGGCACTGAAGCTTTCTTT. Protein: CASSLGGQGGTEAFF.

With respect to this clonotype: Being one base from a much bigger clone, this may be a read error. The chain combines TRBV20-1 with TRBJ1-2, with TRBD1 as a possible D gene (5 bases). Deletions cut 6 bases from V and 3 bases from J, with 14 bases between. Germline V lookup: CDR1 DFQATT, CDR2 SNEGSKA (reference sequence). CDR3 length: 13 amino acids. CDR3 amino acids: CSAPRGTDYGYTF. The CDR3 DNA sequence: TGCAGTGCCCCACGGGGGACTGACTATGGCTACACCTTC.

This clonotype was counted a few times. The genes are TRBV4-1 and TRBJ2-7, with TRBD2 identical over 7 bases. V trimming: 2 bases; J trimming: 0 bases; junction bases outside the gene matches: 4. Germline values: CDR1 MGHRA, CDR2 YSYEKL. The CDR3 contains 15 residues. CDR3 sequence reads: CASSQMERGSYEQYF. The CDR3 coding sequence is TGCGCCAGCAGCCAAATGGAGCGGGGCTCCTACGAGCAGTACTTC.